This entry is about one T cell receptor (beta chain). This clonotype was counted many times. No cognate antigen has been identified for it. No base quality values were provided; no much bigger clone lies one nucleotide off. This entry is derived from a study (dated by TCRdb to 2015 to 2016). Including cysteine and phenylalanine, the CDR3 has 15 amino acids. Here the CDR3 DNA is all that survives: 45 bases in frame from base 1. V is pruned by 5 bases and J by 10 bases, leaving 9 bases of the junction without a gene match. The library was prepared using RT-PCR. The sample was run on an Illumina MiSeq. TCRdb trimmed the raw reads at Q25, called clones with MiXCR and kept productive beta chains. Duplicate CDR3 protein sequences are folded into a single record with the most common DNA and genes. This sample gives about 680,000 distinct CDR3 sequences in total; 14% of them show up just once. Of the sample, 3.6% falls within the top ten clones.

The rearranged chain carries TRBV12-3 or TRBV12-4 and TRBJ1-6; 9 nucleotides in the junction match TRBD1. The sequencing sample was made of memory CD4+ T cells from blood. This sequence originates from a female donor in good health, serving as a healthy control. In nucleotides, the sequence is TGTGCCAGCAGTCCCCTGGGACAGGGTACATCACCCCTCCACTTT. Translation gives CASSPLGQGTSPLHF.